This entry concerns a single T cell receptor beta chain. With random hexamers, reverse transcription was performed on about 0.5 to 1 ug of RNA. An immunoSEQ multiplex PCR amplified TCR beta CDR3 over 54 Vbeta and 13 Jbeta. Using its own MiXCR run on the immunoSEQ multiplex PCR reads, TCRdb lists one record per CDR3 protein. The sample contains some 400,000 distinct CDR3 sequences, approximately 89% of which appear only once. This entry belongs to a study of CD8 T cells in Susac syndrome. CD8+ and CD4+ T cells from blood underwent TCR beta sequencing. TEMRA cells were enriched by FACS, and CD4+ and CD8+ T cells were negatively isolated. The sequenced sample consisted of CD8+ T cells from PBMCs. The receptor was isolated from a human donor with multiple sclerosis.

CDR3 sequence reads: CASNTGAAVYEQYF. The CDR3 DNA sequence: TGTGCCAGCAACACAGGGGCTGCGGTCTACGAGCAGTACTTC. The chain is built from TRBV7-9 and TRBJ2-7, with 7 bases aligning to TRBD1. Germline CDR1 SEHNR, CDR2 FQNEAQ (reference sequence). The trim removed 7 bases at V and 3 bases at J, leaving 9 bases unmatched. The CDR3 length is 14 residues.